This T cell receptor (beta chain) was sequenced in a study of blood T cell repertoires in COVID-19 (TCRdb year 2020). Study-wide context: Collaborator samples came from the United States, Italy and Spain and covered acute and convalescent phases of COVID-19. The prospective study material was composed of cDNA or gDNA derived from T cells, B-cell-depleted T cells, or PBMCs. The dataset comprised deeply sampled blood TCRbeta repertoires from subjects exposed to, actively infected with, or recovered from COVID-19. The repertoires were made available in a free public database intended to serve as a resource for research on the immune response to SARS-CoV-2. Samples were obtained from the ongoing ImmuneRACE study (first 160 participants) and from 950 to 1,500 subjects provided by 6 global collaborators. A de-identified subject ID, COVID-19 status, age in years and sex were almost always included in the sample metadata. Where available, HLA class I and class II types were taken from metadata supplied by the sample provider and were not determined by assay-based typing. The investigation overall reported the following: The quantity of clinical and demographic metadata differed by source and by participant and was supplied without curation.

Compared with germline, V lacks 4 bases and J lacks 2 bases; bases without a gene match: 5. CDR1 SGHVS and CDR2 FNYEAQ were looked up in the germline V gene. Counted from cysteine to phenylalanine, this CDR3 has 16 amino acids. Only the CDR3 DNA stays, 48 bases, in frame from base 1. The collaborating institutions used their own protocols to collect whole blood in K2EDTA tubes. For TCRbeta analysis, collaborators shipped samples as frozen whole blood, isolated PBMCs, or DNA extracted from either of those sample types. The immunoSEQ Assay, a bias-controlled multiplex PCR, was used to amplify TCRbeta CDR3 regions from genomic DNA. In the original analysis: The number of nucleated cells in each sample was estimated from the amplification of reference gene primers within the assay. To quantify the absolute abundance of each unique TCRbeta CDR3 rearrangement, sequence reads were collapsed and filtered. For each sample, productive Simpson clonality was calculated as the square root of Simpson's diversity index across productive rearrangements. Sourced from immuneACCESS, this table was stored by TCRdb with only in-frame sequences that have V and J called. A share of the clones is absent; for the studies checked, an unresolved V gene accounts for under half, and the remainder has no known explanation. D and trimming were read from the DNA, whereas the V and J calls and clone size are those reported in that table. This sample has some 90,000 clones in its table, and approximately 90% of those were observed once. Together, the top ten hold roughly 8.9% of the sample.

Notes on this clone: Its antigen is still unknown. Base qualities are not at hand, and no much larger clone is one base apart.

The chain is assembled from TRBV7-6 and TRBJ2-1, and 10 junctional nucleotides match TRBD2. The source of this sequence is a man aged 45-60 years with acute or convalescent COVID-19. Input material: peripheral blood. CDR3 sequence: CASSYLAGVPYNEQFF. The sequenced DNA is TGTGCCAGCAGCTATCTAGCGGGGGTCCCCTACAATGAGCAGTTCTTC. With all but the CDR3 taken from the reference TRBV7-6 and TRBJ2-1 genes, the full variable domain is: GAGVSQSPRYKVTKRGQDVALRCDPISGHVSLYWYRQALGQGPEFLTYFNYEAQQDKSGLPNDRFSAERPEGSISTLTIQRTEQRDSAMYRCASSYLAGVPYNEQFFGPGTRLTVL.